The TCR beta chain described here comes from a study of human T cells and chemical hapten exposure (dated by TCRdb to the early 2020s). A note on the overall study: For sensitization, 2% DPC in acetone was applied to an approximately 2 cm by approximately 2 cm area of upper inner arm skin. Weekly therapeutic DPC doses were additionally applied to the scalp of patients throughout the approximately 24-week study period. Approximately 28 alopecia patients provided blood for TCR sequencing at one to four time points (pre-sensitization, 2, 6 and 24 weeks). Peripheral blood TCR repertoire changes were tracked in vivo in alopecia patients during primary and secondary sensitization to the hapten diphenylcyclopropenone (DPC). Patch testing on the upper back used Finn chambers containing 0.01% DPC, with scoring done after 6 days according to International Contact Dermatitis Research Group standards. Libraries were pooled for sequencing, and variation in per-sample TCR yields was attributed mainly to small differences in library volumes within the pool. Blood samples were taken from patients before sensitization (week 0) and at 2, 6 and about 24 weeks after DPC sensitization. Most of the patients in the cohort were female, and the cohort covered alopecia areata with under or over 50% scalp involvement, alopecia totalis and alopecia universalis.

This clonotype has more than one count but fewer than ten. The specificity of this receptor is unknown. No base qualities exist here, and no much larger clone lies one base off it. Study-level results and caveats: Because all patients had alopecia, a presumed autoimmune disease, the immune response of the patients might differ from that of healthy individuals. Repeated subsampling changed both the strength of the expansion versus patch-test correlation and the threshold at which the correlation became significant. Significantly more large CDR3 similarity clusters were formed by expanded TCRs than by pre-sensitization or healthy control sets, consistent with antigen-driven responses. The number of TCRs above 1 in 1000 frequency did not change with DPC sensitization; there was no evidence of global repertoire structure alterations. Patch test score correlated positively with the number of PT1 expanded TCRs, reaching significance at thresholds 8, 16 and 32 but not at 4.

The time point label of this sample denotes: patch test 1, 2 weeks after DPC sensitization. In light of the paper, this sample's treatment or condition label describes: therapeutic diphenylcyclopropenone sensitization with weekly scalp DPC. Blood at each patch-test visit was drawn before the patch test was applied. Patients were eligible if aged 18 to 70, diagnosed with alopecia and judged suitable for DPC therapy, and pregnant patients were excluded. Total RNA was extracted from unfractionated whole blood collected in Tempus Blood RNA tubes. The protocol used for the library was RACE. Data came from a NextSeq 500. During library preparation, unique molecular identifiers were attached to individual cDNA molecules so that TCRs could be counted in a quantitative, reproducible way. Both TCR alpha and TCR beta chains were sequenced from each blood RNA sample. In the authors' own workflow: Samples had a median of roughly 99,000 TCRs, with a range from roughly 23,224 to 700,000. The Decombinator software suite was used to annotate V, J and CDR3 in the TCR reads. For the PS versus PT1 abundance plots, all samples were subsampled to the same number of TCRs (28,000). TCRs were defined as expanded if absent before sensitization and observed at least eight times at the 2-week time point. The public reads were reprocessed in TCRdb via fastp at Q25 and MiXCR, keeping in-frame beta chains. CDR3 protein duplicates are merged, each entry listing the most common genes and DNA. These V and J calls originate from TCRdb's pipeline instead of the authors' own analysis. This sample gives some 200,000 distinct CDR3 sequences in total; about 20% of them show up just once. The top ten constitute over 6.5% of the sample.

This specimen was whole blood, taken in connection with sensitization to the hapten diphenylcyclopropenone (DPC). The sequence derives from a woman aged 50 to 60 with alopecia areata. Some clones in this sample may be carry-over from other donors' samples.

The CDR3 protein sequence reads: CASSGAGGNQPQHF. The DNA sequence is as follows: TGTGCCAGCAGTGGCGCAGGGGGAAATCAGCCCCAGCATTTT. The V gene is TRBV6-1 and the J gene is TRBJ1-5; 7 nucleotides in the junction match TRBD1. The CDR3 spans 14 residues, from the cysteine through the phenylalanine. Only CDR3 DNA is held: 42 bases, read in frame from base 1. CDR1 MNHNS and CDR2 SASEGT are derived from the germline V gene. V is trimmed back by 4 bases and J by 4 bases, and the junction contains 4 bases that no gene match accounts for.